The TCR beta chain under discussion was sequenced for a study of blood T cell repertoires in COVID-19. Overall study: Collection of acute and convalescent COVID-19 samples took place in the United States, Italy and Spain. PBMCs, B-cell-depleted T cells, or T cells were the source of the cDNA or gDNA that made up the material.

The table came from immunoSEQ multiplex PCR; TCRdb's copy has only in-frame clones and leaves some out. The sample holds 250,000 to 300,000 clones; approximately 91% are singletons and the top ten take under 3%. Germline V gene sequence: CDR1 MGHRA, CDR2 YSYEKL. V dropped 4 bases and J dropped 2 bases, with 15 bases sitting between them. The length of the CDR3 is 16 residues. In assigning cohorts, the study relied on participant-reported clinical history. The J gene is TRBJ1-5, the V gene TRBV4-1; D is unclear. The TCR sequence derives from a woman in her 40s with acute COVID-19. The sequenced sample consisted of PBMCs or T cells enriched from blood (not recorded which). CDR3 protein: CASSLRHPAGNQPQHF. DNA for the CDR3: TGCGCCAGCAGCCTTAGACACCCCGCCGGCAATCAGCCCCAGCATTTT.